One and the same sample provided the 24 T cell receptor beta chains below, sequenced in a study of blood T cell repertoires in COVID-19. Repertoires were generated with immunoSEQ multiplex PCR, while TCRdb's copy carries only in-frame clones and drops some. The repertoire includes 25,000 to 35,000 clones, about two thirds of them detected once, and about a sixth sits in the top ten. Material for sequencing was peripheral blood. The receptor set was obtained from a human donor in a cohort sampled during active COVID-19.

The chain uses TRBV19 and TRBJ2-1; 9 bases are shared with TRBD2. J was trimmed by 10 bases and V by 5 bases; bases with no gene match: 21. The CDR3 is made up of 18 amino acids. The germline V gene encodes CDR1 LNHDA and CDR2 SQIVND (reference sequence). The CDR3: CASSSRRFSGRGPIEQFF. The CDR3, as DNA: TGTGCCAGTAGTTCACGGCGGTTTAGCGGGAGAGGGCCAATCGAGCAGTTCTTC. Complete variable domain (other parts from reference TRBV19 and TRBJ2-1): DGGITQSPKYLFRKEGQNVTLSCEQNLNHDAMYWYRQDPGQGLRLIYYSQIVNDFQKGDIAEGYSVSREKKESFPLTVTSAQKNPTAFYLCASSSRRFSGRGPIEQFFGPGTRLTVL.

This clone was seen only a few times. V gene TRBV7-2 combines with J gene TRBJ2-7, with D tentatively TRBD1 (5 bases). This CDR3 comprises 14 residues. V lost 0 bases and J 2 bases, leaving 8 bases between the germline ends. The germline CDR1 and CDR2 sequences are SGHTA and FQGNSA. The CDR3 nucleotides read TGTGCCAGCAGCTTAGCGGCAGGGACCTACGAGCAGTACTTC. It translates to CASSLAAGTYEQYF.

The CDR3 coding sequence is TGTGCCAGTAGTTCCCGCCCTTGGGACACCTATAATTCACCCCTCCACTTT. Protein: CASSSRPWDTYNSPLHF. The rearrangement joins TRBV19 to TRBJ1-6; tentative D call: TRBD1 (6 bases). Trimming left V 5 bases short and J 2 bases short, with 16 bases between. The CDR3 covers 17 residues. Per germline, CDR1 LNHDA and CDR2 SQIVND (reference sequence). The full variable domain, its missing parts supplied by reference TRBV19 and TRBJ1-6, is DGGITQSPKYLFRKEGQNVTLSCEQNLNHDAMYWYRQDPGQGLRLIYYSQIVNDFQKGDIAEGYSVSREKKESFPLTVTSAQKNPTAFYLCASSSRPWDTYNSPLHFGNGTRLTVT.

This sequence joins TRBV28 and TRBJ2-7; 8 bases agree with TRBD1. Germline CDR1 MDHEN, CDR2 SYDVKM. Unmatched junction bases numbered 9, after V lost 8 bases and J lost 0 bases. This CDR3 has 15 residues. The CDR3 reads CASGLRGRHSYEQYF. CDR3 coding DNA: TGTGCCAGCGGCCTCAGGGGGCGTCACTCCTACGAGCAGTACTTC.

This clone was seen only once. V gene TRBV28 combines with J gene TRBJ1-1; no reliable D call. The germline V and J ends were trimmed by 5 bases and 1 base, with 35 bases remaining between them. This CDR3 has 22 residues. CDR1 is MDHEN and CDR2 is SYDVKM in the germline V gene. CDR3 in amino acids: CASSMALTWEIWGKDANTEAFF. The CDR3 DNA reads TGTGCCAGCAGTATGGCCCTTACCTGGGAGATCTGGGGTAAGGATGCGAACACTGAAGCTTTCTTT. Full variable domain (outside the CDR3, taken from reference TRBV28 and TRBJ1-1): DVKVTQSSRYLVKRTGEKVFLECVQDMDHENMFWYRQDPGLGLRLIYFSYDVKMKEKGDIPEGYSVSREKKERFSLILESASTNQTSMYLCASSMALTWEIWGKDANTEAFFGQGTRLTVV.

This chain uses TRBV29-1 with TRBJ1-5; no reliable D call. Trimming pared 4 bases from V and 6 bases from J, leaving 10 bases between. Germline V lookup: CDR1 SQVTM, CDR2 ANQGSEA. This CDR3 is built from 12 residues. Here the CDR3 DNA reads TGCAGCGTTGCGGGATCCGGTCAGCCCCAGCATTTT. It codes for CSVAGSGQPQHF.

The chain links TRBV15 to TRBJ2-7, with D tentatively TRBD1 (6 bases). Trimming removed 3 bases from V and 3 bases from J, with 18 bases in between. CDR1 and CDR2 (germline): LNHNV, YYDKDF (reference sequence). The CDR3 contains 16 residues. CDR3 loop: CATSSGFPGQLYEQYF. CDR3 nucleotides: TGTGCCACCAGCAGCGGCTTCCCGGGACAACTCTACGAGCAGTACTTC.

This clone has more than one count but fewer than ten. The chain links TRBV12-3 or TRBV12-4 to TRBJ2-7; D may be TRBD1 (5 bases). V lost 4 bases to trimming and J lost 4 bases, with 8 bases between them. This CDR3 region has 12 residues. The CDR3 here is CASSWAGYEQYF. The DNA for the CDR3 is TGTGCCAGCAGTTGGGCAGGGTACGAGCAGTACTTC.

The J gene is TRBJ2-5, the V gene TRBV5-1, with a tentative D call TRBD1 (5 bases). This CDR3 has 12 amino acids. CDR1 is SGHRS and CDR2 is YFSETQ in the germline V gene. V dropped 5 bases and J dropped 0 bases, with 5 bases sitting between them. The DNA of the CDR3 is TGCGCCAGCAGGACAGACCAAGAGACCCAGTACTTC. Translating gives CASRTDQETQYF.

The chain employs TRBV6-2 or TRBV6-3 and TRBJ2-7; 9 bases align to TRBD1. The junction had 6 bases not matched to a gene; V was cut back by 5 bases and J by 4 bases. The CDR3 contains 14 residues. The germline V gene has CDR1 MNHEY and CDR2 SVGEGT. CDR3 protein: CASSRDRVAYEQYF. DNA of the CDR3: TGTGCCAGCAGTCGGGACAGGGTCGCGTACGAGCAGTACTTC.

This chain connects TRBV7-9 to TRBJ2-7, with 8 nucleotides matching TRBD1. Germline lookup yields CDR1 SEHNR and CDR2 FQNEAQ (reference sequence). Germline trimming cut 1 base from V and 6 bases from J; bases unmatched to any gene: 5. The CDR3 covers 14 residues. This CDR3 is CASSLGTGLGEQYF. The CDR3, as DNA: TGTGCCAGCAGCTTAGGGACAGGGCTTGGCGAGCAGTACTTC.

The chain uses TRBV6-2 or TRBV6-3 and TRBJ1-1, with 8 bases that match TRBD1. Trimming took 6 bases from V and 2 from J; bases not matched to a gene: 14. CDR1 is MNHEY and CDR2 is SVGEGT in the germline V gene. This CDR3 is 17 amino acids long. The CDR3 region has the DNA TGTGCCAGCAGCCGCGACAGGGGCGACGGGTTTAACACTGAAGCTTTCTTT. Residues: CASSRDRGDGFNTEAFF.

The chain employs TRBV7-9 and TRBJ1-4, with D perhaps matching TRBD1 (5 bases). The V gene lost 5 bases and the J gene lost 4 bases, with 14 bases spanning the gap. CDR1 is SEHNR, CDR2 FQNEAQ, per germline (reference sequence). The CDR3 is made up of 15 amino acids. The CDR3 sequence: CASSGSTAFNEKLFF. For the CDR3, the DNA is TGTGCCAGCAGCGGCTCGACAGCGTTTAATGAAAAACTGTTTTTT.

The CDR3 region is CASSRGNYNEQFF. DNA of the CDR3: TGTGCCAGCAGCCGAGGAAACTACAATGAGCAGTTCTTC. V and J are TRBV7-3 and TRBJ2-1; no clear D gene. With 5 bases removed from V and 3 bases from J, the gap between germline ends came to 8 bases. Per germline, CDR1 SGHTA and CDR2 FQGTGA. The CDR3 is 13 residues long.

V usage is TRBV28 and J usage is TRBJ2-5, with TRBD2 matching 9 bases. Germline V lookup: CDR1 MDHEN, CDR2 SYDVKM. CDR3 length: 13 amino acids. Losses at the gene ends were 10 bases for V and 5 bases for J; bases not matched to a gene: 8. The DNA for the CDR3 is TGTGCCATCATTAGCGGGAGAGGGGAGACCCAGTACTTC. This gives the protein CAIISGRGETQYF.

The rearrangement joins TRBV19 to TRBJ2-2; 8 bases align to TRBD1. In germline, CDR1 is LNHDA, CDR2 SQIVND (reference sequence). CDR3 length: 15 amino acids. The V gene end was trimmed by 2 bases and the J gene end by 7 bases; junction bases not matched to a gene: 6. CDR3 sequence (DNA): TGTGCCAGTAGTATACAGGGGGCGCGAGGCGGGGAGCTGTTTTTT. Protein product: CASSIQGARGGELFF.

The V call is TRBV28, the J call TRBJ2-5; TRBD2 aligns across 8 bases. Per germline, CDR1 MDHEN and CDR2 SYDVKM. The V gene end was trimmed by 5 bases and the J gene end by 5 bases; junction bases not matched to a gene: 10. The CDR3 has 15 residues. CDR3 nucleotide sequence: TGTGCCAGCAGTCCCACGGGGGGGAGGCGGGAGACCCAGTACTTC. This gives the protein CASSPTGGRRETQYF. Based on the CDR3 plus reference TRBV28 and TRBJ2-5, the full variable domain is DVKVTQSSRYLVKRTGEKVFLECVQDMDHENMFWYRQDPGLGLRLIYFSYDVKMKEKGDIPEGYSVSREKKERFSLILESASTNQTSMYLCASSPTGGRRETQYFGPGTRLLVL.

This sequence joins TRBV5-1 and TRBJ2-7; TRBD1 matches 7 bases. Germline lookup yields CDR1 SGHRS and CDR2 YFSETQ. V shed 4 bases, J shed 4 bases, and the junction held 8 bases outside the gene matches. The CDR3 contains 14 residues. The CDR3: CASSPGQRTYEQYF. Here the CDR3 DNA reads TGCGCCAGCAGCCCGGGACAGCGGACTTACGAGCAGTACTTC. Full variable domain (rest looked up from reference TRBV5-1 and TRBJ2-7): KAGVTQTPRYLIKTRGQQVTLSCSPISGHRSVSWYQQTPGQGLQFLFEYFSETQRNKGNFPGRFSGRQFSNSRSEMNVSTLELGDSALYLCASSPGQRTYEQYFGPGTRLTVT.

The chain recombines TRBV6-5 with TRBJ1-6; no reliable D call. Germline CDR1 reads MNHEY; CDR2 reads SVGAGI. V dropped 3 bases and J dropped 3 bases, with 12 bases sitting between them. This CDR3 spans 16 amino acids. For the CDR3, the DNA is TGTGCCAGCAGTTATGGGCTAGCCGGCTATAATTCACCCCTCCACTTT. Protein product: CASSYGLAGYNSPLHF.

The chain joins TRBV10-3 to TRBJ2-3, with TRBD1 matching 7 bases. J was trimmed by 4 bases and V by 4 bases; bases with no gene match: 11. The CDR3 consists of 16 residues. CDR1 and CDR2 from the germline V gene are ENHRY and SYGVKD. The CDR3 loop is CAISGRDRERADTQYF. CDR3 nucleotide sequence: TGTGCCATCAGTGGGAGAGACAGGGAACGGGCAGATACGCAGTATTTT.

The CDR3 DNA sequence: TGTGCCAGCGCCCAATCAGGGGGCCCCTTCTACGAGCAGTACTTC. This gives the protein CASAQSGGPFYEQYF. The chain combines TRBV7-2 with TRBJ2-7; 8 nucleotides line up with TRBD1. The CDR3 length is 15 residues. Germline trimming cut 8 bases from V and 3 bases from J; bases unmatched to any gene: 12. Looked up from germline, CDR1 is SGHTA and CDR2 is FQGNSA.

The chain employs TRBV6-5 and TRBJ2-7, with 7 bases aligning to TRBD1. CDR3 length: 13 amino acids. CDR1 and CDR2 (germline): MNHEY, SVGAGI. V dropped 4 bases and J dropped 5; count of bases not matched to a gene: 5. The CDR3 DNA sequence: TGTGCCAGCAGTTTTAGACAGGGAAACGAGCAGTACTTC. It is translated as CASSFRQGNEQYF.

This sequence joins TRBV7-2 and TRBJ1-6; D is ambiguous. V lost 0 bases and J lost 7, with 10 bases in between. The CDR3 runs to 15 residues. Germline V gene lookup returns CDR1 SGHTA and CDR2 FQGNSA. The CDR3 region is CASSLAFRENSPLHF. For the CDR3, the DNA is TGTGCCAGCAGCTTAGCTTTTCGGGAAAATTCACCCCTCCACTTT.

This chain links TRBV19 with TRBJ2-2, with 8 bases fitting TRBD2. CDR3 length: 15 amino acids. Germline V gene data show CDR1 as LNHDA and CDR2 as SQIVND (reference sequence). V trimming: 4 bases; J trimming: 5 bases; junction bases outside the gene matches: 6. Written as DNA, the CDR3 is TGTGCCAGTAGTAACGCACCTAGCGGGACCGGGGAGCTGTTTTTT. Its protein is CASSNAPSGTGELFF.